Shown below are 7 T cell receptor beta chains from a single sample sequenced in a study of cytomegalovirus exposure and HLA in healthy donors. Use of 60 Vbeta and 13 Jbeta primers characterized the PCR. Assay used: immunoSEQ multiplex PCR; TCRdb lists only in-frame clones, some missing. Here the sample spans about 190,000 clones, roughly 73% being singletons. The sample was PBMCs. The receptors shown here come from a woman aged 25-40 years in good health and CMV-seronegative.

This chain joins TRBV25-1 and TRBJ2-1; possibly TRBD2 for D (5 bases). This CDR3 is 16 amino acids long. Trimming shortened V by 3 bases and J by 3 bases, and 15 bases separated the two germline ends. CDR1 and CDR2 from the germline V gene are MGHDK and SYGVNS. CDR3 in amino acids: CASSDFTSSVYNEQFF. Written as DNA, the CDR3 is TGTGCCAGCAGTGACTTCACTAGTTCAGTCTACAATGAGCAGTTCTTC.

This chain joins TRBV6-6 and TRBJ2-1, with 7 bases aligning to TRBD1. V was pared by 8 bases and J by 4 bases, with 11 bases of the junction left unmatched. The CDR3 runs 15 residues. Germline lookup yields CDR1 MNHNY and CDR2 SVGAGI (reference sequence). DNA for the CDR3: TGTGCCAGCTGTTGGAAGGGGGCCGGTTACAATGAGCAGTTCTTC. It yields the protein CASCWKGAGYNEQFF.

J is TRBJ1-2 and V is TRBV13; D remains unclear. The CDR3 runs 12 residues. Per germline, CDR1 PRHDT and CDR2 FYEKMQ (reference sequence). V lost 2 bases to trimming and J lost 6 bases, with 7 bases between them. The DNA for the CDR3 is TGTGCCAGCAGCTTACGCGCCCATGGCTACACCTTC. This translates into CASSLRAHGYTF. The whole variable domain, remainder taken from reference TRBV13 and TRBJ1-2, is AAGVIQSPRHLIKEKRETATLKCYPIPRHDTVYWYQQGPGQDPQFLISFYEKMQSDKGSIPDRFSAQQFSDYHSELNMSSLELGDSALYFCASSLRAHGYTFGSGTRLTVV.

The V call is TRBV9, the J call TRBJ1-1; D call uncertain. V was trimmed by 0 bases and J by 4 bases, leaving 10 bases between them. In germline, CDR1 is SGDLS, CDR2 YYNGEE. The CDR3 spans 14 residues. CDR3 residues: CASSVGVSSTEAFF. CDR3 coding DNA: TGTGCCAGCAGCGTAGGAGTCTCTAGCACTGAAGCTTTCTTT.

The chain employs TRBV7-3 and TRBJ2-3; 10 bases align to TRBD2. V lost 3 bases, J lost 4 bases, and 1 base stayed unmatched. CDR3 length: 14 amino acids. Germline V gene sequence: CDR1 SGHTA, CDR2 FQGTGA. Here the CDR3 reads CASSFSGGPDTQYF. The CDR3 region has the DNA TGTGCCAGCAGCTTTAGCGGGGGGCCAGATACGCAGTATTTT.

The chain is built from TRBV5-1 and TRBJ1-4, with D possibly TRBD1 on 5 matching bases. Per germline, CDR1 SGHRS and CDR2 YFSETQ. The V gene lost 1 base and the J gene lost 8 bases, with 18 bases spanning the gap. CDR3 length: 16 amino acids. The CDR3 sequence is CASSLTTGSRTEKLFF. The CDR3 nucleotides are TGCGCCAGCAGCTTGACTACAGGTTCCCGAACGGAAAAACTGTTTTTT.

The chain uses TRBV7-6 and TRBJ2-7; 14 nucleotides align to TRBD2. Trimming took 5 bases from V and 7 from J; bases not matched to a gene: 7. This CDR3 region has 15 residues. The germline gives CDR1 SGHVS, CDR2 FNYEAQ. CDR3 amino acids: CASSPGTSGRKEQYF. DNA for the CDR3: TGTGCCAGCAGCCCCGGGACTAGCGGGAGAAAGGAGCAGTACTTC.